This T cell receptor (beta chain) was obtained from a study of OX40 agonist ivuxolimab in advanced cancers. V shed 7 bases, J shed 0 bases, and the junction held 6 bases outside the gene matches. This CDR3 region has 14 residues. Germline V gives CDR1 LNHDA, CDR2 SQIVND (reference sequence). The repertoire was sequenced with immunoSEQ multiplex PCR; TCRdb's copy has only in-frame clones and lacks some. The profile shows 72,000 or so clones, roughly 90% of them singletons. Sample share makes this clone medium-sized. The antigen is unknown. At the DNA level, this CDR3 is encoded by other sequences in the same sample as well. Study findings and constraints: Expanded clones were, on average, more numerous in CD8+ T cells than in CD4+.

The sequence derives from an adult with an advanced solid tumor such as melanoma, head and neck, liver or kidney cancer. The rearrangement links TRBV19 to TRBJ2-7; 7 bases are a match to TRBD1. The source material was CD4+ or CD8+ T cells sorted from blood, sampled in a trial of the OX40 agonist ivuxolimab. The DNA for the CDR3 is TGTGCCAGTAAAGGCCCAGGGGGCTCCTACGAGCAGTACTTC. Translation: CASKGPGGSYEQYF.